This is a list of T cell receptor beta chains from one sample in a study of blood T cells in healthy people across ages. TCRdb re-derived calls from the 5' RACE reads in MiXCR, one entry per CDR3 protein. The table has 380,000 or so distinct CDR3 sequences, roughly half seen once. The sample consisted of blood. These receptors were obtained from a man in his sixties in good health. CDR3s include the opening cysteine and the closing phenylalanine or tryptophan.

v_call: TRBV7-9; j_call: TRBJ2-7; cdr3_aa: CASSPIATSVGEQYF
v_call: TRBV12-3/TRBV12-4; j_call: TRBJ2-3; cdr3_aa: CASSNRGRGTDTRYF
v_call: TRBV6-2/TRBV6-3; j_call: TRBJ2-7; cdr3_aa: CASSYSLNEQYF
v_call: TRBV28; j_call: TRBJ1-1; cdr3_aa: CASSYSGMRNTEAFF
v_call: TRBV30; j_call: TRBJ2-5; cdr3_aa: CAWNRGIQETQYF
v_call: TRBV6-1; j_call: TRBJ2-7; cdr3_aa: CASSSNGQGVSREQYF
v_call: TRBV7-2; j_call: TRBJ2-4; cdr3_aa: CASSNVGGTKNIQYF
v_call: TRBV6-5; j_call: TRBJ2-5; cdr3_aa: CASSYGTGGSREQYF
v_call: TRBV29-1; j_call: TRBJ1-2; cdr3_aa: CSVETGQANYGYTF
v_call: TRBV15; j_call: TRBJ1-4; cdr3_aa: CATSRTLPRGATNEKLFF
v_call: TRBV3-1; j_call: TRBJ2-1; cdr3_aa: CASSRAGTGSANDQFF
v_call: TRBV11-3; j_call: -; cdr3_aa: CASSLEGPRSEQYF
v_call: TRBV27; j_call: -; cdr3_aa: CASSLMTSGSYEQYF
v_call: TRBV5-1; j_call: -; cdr3_aa: CASSFGDRVYEQYF
v_call: TRBV6-6; j_call: TRBJ2-3; cdr3_aa: CASKVAGGPGDTQYF
v_call: TRBV20-1; j_call: TRBJ2-1; cdr3_aa: CSASWRGAHNEQFF
v_call: TRBV24-1; j_call: TRBJ2-5; cdr3_aa: CATSDPGTGGGETQYF
v_call: TRBV20-1; j_call: TRBJ2-7; cdr3_aa: CSARVRRGTANYEQYF
v_call: TRBV12-3/TRBV12-4; j_call: TRBJ2-1; cdr3_aa: CASTLGGGLDEQFF
v_call: TRBV29-1; j_call: TRBJ2-7; cdr3_aa: CSADPGQGPPPYEQYF
v_call: TRBV6-2/TRBV6-3; j_call: TRBJ2-1; cdr3_aa: CASSYGQEKWFF
v_call: TRBV5-5; j_call: TRBJ1-2; cdr3_aa: CASGMRGPEGYTF
v_call: TRBV7-3; j_call: TRBJ2-7; cdr3_aa: CASSLMATTYEQYF
v_call: TRBV5-6; j_call: TRBJ2-1; cdr3_aa: CASSLGLAQPEQFF
v_call: TRBV20-1; j_call: TRBJ1-4; cdr3_aa: CSARHYNEKLFF
v_call: TRBV5-1; j_call: TRBJ2-5; cdr3_aa: CASSLGQLNEQYF
v_call: TRBV29-1; j_call: TRBJ2-1; cdr3_aa: CSVLAGPSYNEQFF
v_call: TRBV6-5; j_call: TRBJ2-1; cdr3_aa: CASSETSHEQFF
v_call: TRBV27; j_call: TRBJ1-4; cdr3_aa: CASSLWGQRDEKLFF
v_call: TRBV20-1; j_call: TRBJ2-7; cdr3_aa: CSASRGASGRAYEQYF
v_call: TRBV20-1; j_call: TRBJ1-2; cdr3_aa: CSAGLYGYTF
v_call: TRBV5-1; j_call: TRBJ2-3; cdr3_aa: CASSLALAEDTQYF
v_call: TRBV3-1; j_call: TRBJ2-3; cdr3_aa: CASSHFAPGRRKQDTQYF
v_call: TRBV27; j_call: TRBJ2-7; cdr3_aa: CASSLRTGAGLSYEQYF
v_call: TRBV4-2; j_call: TRBJ2-2; cdr3_aa: CASSQGTSGTGELFF
v_call: TRBV27; j_call: TRBJ2-7; cdr3_aa: CATRTGWDEQYF
v_call: TRBV3-1; j_call: TRBJ2-1; cdr3_aa: CASSLVSGPNEQFF
v_call: TRBV25-1; j_call: TRBJ2-3; cdr3_aa: CTSSETAARSDTQYF
v_call: TRBV7-2; j_call: TRBJ2-1; cdr3_aa: CASSFSGQGADNEQFF
v_call: TRBV20-1; j_call: -; cdr3_aa: CSAREKPSGSHEQYF
v_call: TRBV3-1; j_call: TRBJ2-1; cdr3_aa: CASSQAGAGNEQFF
v_call: TRBV25-1; j_call: TRBJ2-1; cdr3_aa: CASSEGFHNEQFF